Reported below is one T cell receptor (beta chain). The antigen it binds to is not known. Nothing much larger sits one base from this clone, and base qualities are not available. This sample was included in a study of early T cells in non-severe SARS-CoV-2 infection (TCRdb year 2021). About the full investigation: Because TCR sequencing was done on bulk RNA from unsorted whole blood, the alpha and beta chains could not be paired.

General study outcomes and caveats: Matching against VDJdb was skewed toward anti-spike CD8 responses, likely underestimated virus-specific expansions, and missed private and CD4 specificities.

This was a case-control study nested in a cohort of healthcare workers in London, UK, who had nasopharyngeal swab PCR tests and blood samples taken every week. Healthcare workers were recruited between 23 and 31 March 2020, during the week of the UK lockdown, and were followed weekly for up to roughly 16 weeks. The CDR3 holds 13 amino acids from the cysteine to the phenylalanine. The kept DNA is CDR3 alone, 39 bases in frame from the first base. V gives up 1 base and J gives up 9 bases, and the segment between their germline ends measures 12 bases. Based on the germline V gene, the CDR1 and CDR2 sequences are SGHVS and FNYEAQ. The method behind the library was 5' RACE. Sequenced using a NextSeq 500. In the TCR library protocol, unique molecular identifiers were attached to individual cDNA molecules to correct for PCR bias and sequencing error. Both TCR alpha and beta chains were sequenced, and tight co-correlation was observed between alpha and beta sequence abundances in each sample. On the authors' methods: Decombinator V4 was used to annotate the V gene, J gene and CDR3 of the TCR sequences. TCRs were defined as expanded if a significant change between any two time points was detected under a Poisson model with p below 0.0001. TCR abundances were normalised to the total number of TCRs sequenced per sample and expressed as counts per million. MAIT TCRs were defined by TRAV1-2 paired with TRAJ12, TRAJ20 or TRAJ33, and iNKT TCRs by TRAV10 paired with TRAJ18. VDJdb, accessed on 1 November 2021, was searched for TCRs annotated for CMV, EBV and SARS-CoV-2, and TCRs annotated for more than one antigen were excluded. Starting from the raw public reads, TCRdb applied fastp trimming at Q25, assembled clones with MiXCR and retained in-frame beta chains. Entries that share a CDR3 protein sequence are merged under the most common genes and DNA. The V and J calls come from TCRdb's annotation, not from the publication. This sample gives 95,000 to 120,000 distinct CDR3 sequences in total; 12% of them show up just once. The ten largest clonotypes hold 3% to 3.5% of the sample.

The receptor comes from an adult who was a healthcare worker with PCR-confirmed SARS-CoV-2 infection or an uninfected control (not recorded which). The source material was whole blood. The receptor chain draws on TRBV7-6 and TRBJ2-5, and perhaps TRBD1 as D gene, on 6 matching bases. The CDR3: CASSLDGTISQYF. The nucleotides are TGTGCCAGCAGCTTAGACGGGACAATATCCCAGTACTTC.